These 8 T cell receptor beta chains share one sample of origin, sequenced in a study of T cells in Graves' hyperthyroidism and ophthalmopathy. TCR beta CDR3 regions were amplified from RNA transcripts. The TCR CDR3 was amplified in a first-round RT-PCR using the HTBI primer set. TCRdb reprocessed the multiplex PCR reads via MiXCR and lists one record per CDR3 protein. The table lists approximately 590,000 distinct CDR3 sequences, around 42% of them singletons. Material for sequencing was peripheral blood or thyroid tissue (not recorded which). The receptors shown here come from a woman younger than 30 with Graves' hyperthyroidism.

This chain joins TRBV14 and TRBJ1-6, with no clear D. This CDR3 region has 13 residues. Trimming shortened V by 3 bases and J by 13 bases, and 13 bases separated the two germline ends. Germline V gives CDR1 SGHDN, CDR2 FVKESK. CDR3 region: CASSHGPRVPLHF. The CDR3 nucleotides are TGTGCCAGCAGCCACGGACCGAGGGTCCCCCTCCACTTT. The complete variable domain, with remaining parts taken from reference TRBV14 and TRBJ1-6, reads EAGVTQFPSHSVIEKGQTVTLRCDPISGHDNLYWYRRVMGKEIKFLLHFVKESKQDESGMPNNRFLAERTGGTYSTLKVQPAELEDSGVYFCASSHGPRVPLHFGNGTRLTVT.

CDR3 residues: CSARDITEETQYF. The CDR3 DNA reads TGCAGTGCTAGAGACATCACGGAAGAGACCCAGTACTTC. This chain uses TRBV20-1 with TRBJ2-5; D call uncertain. The V gene lost 0 bases and the J gene lost 3 bases, with 8 bases spanning the gap. Germline V gene lookup returns CDR1 DFQATT and CDR2 SNEGSKA (reference sequence). CDR3 size: 13 residues.

This clonotype was recorded a few times. The chain carries TRBV7-8 and TRBJ1-1, with D uncertain. V lost 8 bases and J 4 bases, leaving 23 bases between the germline ends. The CDR3 runs 16 residues. The germline gives CDR1 SGHVS, CDR2 FQNEAQ. The CDR3 DNA reads as TGTGCCAGCTCCGTGCGGGGATCCCCAACGCCCACTGAAGCTTTCTTT. It yields the protein CASSVRGSPTPTEAFF. Combining the CDR3 with reference TRBV7-8 and TRBJ1-1 gives the whole variable domain GAGVSQSPRYKVAKRGQDVALRCDPISGHVSLFWYQQALGQGPEFLTYFQNEAQLDKSGLPSDRFFAERPEGSVSTLKIQRTQQEDSAVYLCASSVRGSPTPTEAFFGQGTRLTVV.

This clonotype appeared many times. The V gene is TRBV13, the J gene TRBJ1-2, with 9 bases fitting TRBD1. Losses at the gene ends were 4 bases for V and 4 bases for J; bases not matched to a gene: 4. Germline-derived CDR1 and CDR2 are PRHDT and FYEKMQ (reference sequence). The CDR3 totals 14 residues. CDR3: CASSSGQGIYGYTF. The DNA for the CDR3 is TGTGCCAGCAGCTCGGGACAGGGAATCTATGGCTACACCTTC.

The sample holds many counts of this clonotype. The V and J genes are TRBV12-3 or TRBV12-4 and TRBJ1-5; D might be TRBD1 (5 bases). V was shortened by 3 bases and J by 7 bases, with 13 bases between the two germline ends. CDR3 length: 14 residues. The CDR3 is CASSLAGGGQPQHF. For the CDR3, the DNA is TGTGCCAGCAGTTTGGCGGGGGGAGGACAGCCCCAGCATTTT.

V and J are TRBV2 and TRBJ2-5, with TRBD2 matching 8 bases. With 6 bases clipped from V and 3 bases from J, the junction kept 6 bases outside the gene matches. Germline CDR1 is SNHLY and CDR2 is FYNNEI. The CDR3 covers 14 residues. CDR3 in DNA: TGTGCCAGCAGGGGACTAGACTGGGAAGAGACCCAGTACTTC. Its protein product is CASRGLDWEETQYF.

A word on this clonotype: A read error is possible here, since a much larger clone lies one base away. The gene calls are TRBV24-1 and TRBJ1-1; 8 nucleotides agree with TRBD1. The CDR3 runs 12 residues. Germline loops: CDR1 KGHDR, CDR2 SFDVKD. V gave up 4 bases and J gave up 6 bases; unmatched junction bases: 0. The CDR3 loop is CATSEQGAEAFF. The CDR3 DNA reads as TGTGCCACCAGTGAACAGGGGGCTGAAGCTTTCTTT.

This clonotype was recorded a few times. This chain uses TRBV20-1 with TRBJ1-4, with 7 positions matching TRBD1. Germline CDR1 DFQATT, CDR2 SNEGSKA (reference sequence). The ends lost 4 bases at V and 6 bases at J; junction bases unmatched: 2. There are 12 residues in the CDR3. CDR3 amino acids: CSATGTDEKLFF. CDR3 bases: TGCAGTGCTACCGGGACAGATGAAAAACTGTTTTTT.